This T cell receptor (beta chain) was obtained from a study of T cell responses to AZD1222 COVID-19 vaccine. This clone showed up just once. Its specificity is unknown. Broader study findings: White British donors predominated, females outnumbered males, and clonal diversity was possibly underestimated.

Clones were read by immunoSEQ multiplex PCR, and TCRdb kept only the in-frame ones, dropping some. The sample holds around 200,000 clones, 70% to 90% seen once. The junction had 7 bases not matched to a gene; V was cut back by 2 bases and J by 1 base. The germline V gene encodes CDR1 MGHRA and CDR2 YSYEKL. There are 17 residues in the CDR3. The chain is built from TRBV4-1 and TRBJ2-5; 10 bases align to TRBD2. This receptor was identified in an adult in good health. The starting material was peripheral blood, obtained on day 0 of AZD1222 vaccination. CDR3 sequence: CASSQSGLAAPQETQYF. The CDR3, as DNA: TGCGCCAGCAGCCAAAGTGGACTAGCGGCCCCCCAAGAGACCCAGTACTTC.